This record concerns one T cell receptor beta chain sequence. Its antigen is unidentified. CDR1 is LNHDA, CDR2 SQIVND, per germline (reference sequence). The CDR3 runs 14 residues. V was clipped by 6 bases and J by 2 bases, with 13 bases between them. This sample is part of a study of T cell clonotyping in hematopoietic cell transplantation. TCRdb keeps only in-frame clones here, not all; method: immunoSEQ multiplex PCR. The data show some 5,000 clones, 94% seen once. Findings of the study overall: Pathologically expanded recipient clonotypes increased progressively from day 30 to day 180 as diversity fell.

The genes are TRBV19 and TRBJ1-1; a possible D gene is TRBD1 (6 bases). This material consisted of PBMCs, taken 180 days after allogeneic stem cell transplant. This receptor was identified in a male patient aged 55-69 years who had an allogeneic stem cell transplant from a related donor, so the T cells may come from the graft donor. Some clones in this sample may be carry-over from other donors' samples. The CDR3 region has the DNA TGTGCCAGTAGGTCTGGGACAAGAAACACTGAAGCTTTCTTT. Translating gives CASRSGTRNTEAFF.